This TCR beta chain was captured by sequencing in a study of CD8+ T cells in alopecia areata. Study outcomes and limitations: More clonal than normal scalp was lesional scalp, particularly alopecia totalis/universalis. Clonality in the scalp and expanded CD8+ clones ranked among the top 100 were significantly decreased by tofacitinib. Scalp and blood samples kept many expanded lesional clones throughout tofacitinib.

The treatment here: oral pan-JAK inhibitor, 5-10 mg twice daily. Specimens obtained from alopecia areata patients comprised lesional scalp punch biopsies and peripheral blood. cDNA prepared by RNA extraction and subsequent reverse transcription served as the template for sequencing. The assay was immunoSEQ multiplex PCR, and TCRdb's table has in-frame clones only and misses some. Among 150,000 to 200,000 clones listed, approximately 60% were seen once. J gave up 0 bases and V 1 base, and 8 bases lay outside the gene matches. The V gene's germline CDR1 is MGHRA and CDR2 YSYEKL. This CDR3 contains 18 residues. For this clone: Its antigen is currently unknown.

The J gene is TRBJ1-3, the V gene TRBV4-1; 8 nucleotides line up with TRBD1. The sequence derives from a human donor with alopecia areata. Specimen: CD4+ T cells sorted from blood, collected at week 24, from a patient treated with tofacitinib. The chain's CDR3 is CASSQVARDRSSGNTIYF. CDR3 DNA: TGCGCCAGCAGCCAAGTAGCCCGGGACAGGAGCTCTGGAAACACCATATATTTT.